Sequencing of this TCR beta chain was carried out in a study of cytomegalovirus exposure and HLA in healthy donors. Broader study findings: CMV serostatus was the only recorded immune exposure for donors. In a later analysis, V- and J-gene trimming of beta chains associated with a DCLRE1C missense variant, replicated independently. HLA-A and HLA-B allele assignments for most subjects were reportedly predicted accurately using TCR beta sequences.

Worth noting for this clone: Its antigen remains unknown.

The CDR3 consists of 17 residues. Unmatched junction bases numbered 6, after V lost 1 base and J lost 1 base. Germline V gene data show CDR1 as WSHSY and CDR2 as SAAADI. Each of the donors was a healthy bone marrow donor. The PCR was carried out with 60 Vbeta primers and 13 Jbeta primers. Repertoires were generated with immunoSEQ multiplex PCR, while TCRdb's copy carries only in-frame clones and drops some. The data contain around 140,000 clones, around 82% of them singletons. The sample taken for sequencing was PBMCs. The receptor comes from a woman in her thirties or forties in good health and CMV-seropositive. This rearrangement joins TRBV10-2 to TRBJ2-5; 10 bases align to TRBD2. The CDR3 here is CASSELPTSGTQETQYF. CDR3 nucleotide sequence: TGCGCCAGCAGTGAGTTACCCACTAGCGGGACCCAAGAGACCCAGTACTTC.